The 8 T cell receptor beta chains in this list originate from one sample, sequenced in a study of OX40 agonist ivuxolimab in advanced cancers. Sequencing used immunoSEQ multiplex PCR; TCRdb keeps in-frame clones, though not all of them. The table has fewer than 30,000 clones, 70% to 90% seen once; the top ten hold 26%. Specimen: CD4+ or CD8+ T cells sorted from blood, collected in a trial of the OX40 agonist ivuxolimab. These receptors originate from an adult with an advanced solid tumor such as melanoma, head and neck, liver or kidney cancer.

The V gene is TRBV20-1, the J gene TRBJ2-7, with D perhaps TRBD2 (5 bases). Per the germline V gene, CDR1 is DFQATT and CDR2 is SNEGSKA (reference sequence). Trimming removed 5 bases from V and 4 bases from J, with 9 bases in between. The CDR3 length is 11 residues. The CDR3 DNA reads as TGCAGTGCTCGCCGGGAATACGAGCAGTACTTC. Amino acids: CSARREYEQYF.

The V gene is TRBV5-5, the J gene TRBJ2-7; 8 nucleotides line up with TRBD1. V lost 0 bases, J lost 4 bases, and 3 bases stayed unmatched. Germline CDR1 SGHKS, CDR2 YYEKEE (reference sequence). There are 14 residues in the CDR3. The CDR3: CASSLVGQGYEQYF. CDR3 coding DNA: TGTGCCAGCAGCTTGGTAGGACAGGGTTACGAGCAGTACTTC.

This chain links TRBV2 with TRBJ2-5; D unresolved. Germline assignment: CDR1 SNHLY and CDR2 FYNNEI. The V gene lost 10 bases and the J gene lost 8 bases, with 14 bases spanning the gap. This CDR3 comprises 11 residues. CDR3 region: CAILLVKTQYF. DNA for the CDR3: TGTGCCATCTTACTGGTGAAAACCCAGTACTTC. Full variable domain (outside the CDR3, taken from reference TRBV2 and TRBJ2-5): EPEVTQTPSHQVTQMGQEVILRCVPISNHLYFYWYRQILGQKVEFLVSFYNNEISEKSEIFDDQFSVERPDGSNFTLKIRSTKLEDSAMYFCAILLVKTQYFGPGTRLLVL.

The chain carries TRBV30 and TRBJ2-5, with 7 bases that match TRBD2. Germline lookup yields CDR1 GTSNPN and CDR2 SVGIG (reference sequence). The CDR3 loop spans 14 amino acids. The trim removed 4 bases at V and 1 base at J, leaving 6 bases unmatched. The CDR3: CAWIGEGPQETQYF. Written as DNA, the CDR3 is TGTGCCTGGATTGGGGAGGGTCCCCAAGAGACCCAGTACTTC. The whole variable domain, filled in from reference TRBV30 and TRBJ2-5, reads SQTIHQWPATLVQPVGSPLSLECTVEGTSNPNLYWYRQAAGRGLQLLFYSVGIGQISSEVPQNLSASRPQDRQFILSSKKLLLSDSGFYLCAWIGEGPQETQYFGPGTRLLVL.

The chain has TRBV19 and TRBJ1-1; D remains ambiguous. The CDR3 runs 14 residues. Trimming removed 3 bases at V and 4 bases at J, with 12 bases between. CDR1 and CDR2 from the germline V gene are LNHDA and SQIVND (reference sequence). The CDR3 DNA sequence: TGTGCCAGTAGTATTTTATTCCCCGGCACTGAAGCTTTCTTT. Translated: CASSILFPGTEAFF.

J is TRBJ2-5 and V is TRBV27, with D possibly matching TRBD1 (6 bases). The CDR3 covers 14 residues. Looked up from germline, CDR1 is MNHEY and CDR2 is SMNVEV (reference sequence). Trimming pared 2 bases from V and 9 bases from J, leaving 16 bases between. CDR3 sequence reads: CASSLTPGQRAQYF. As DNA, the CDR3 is TGTGCCAGCAGTTTAACTCCGGGACAACGGGCCCAGTACTTC.

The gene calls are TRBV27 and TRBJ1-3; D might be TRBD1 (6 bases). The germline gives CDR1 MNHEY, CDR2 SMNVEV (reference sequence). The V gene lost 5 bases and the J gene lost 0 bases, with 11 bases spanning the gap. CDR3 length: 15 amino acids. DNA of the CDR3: TGTGCCAGCAGTCCGGACAGAAGCTCTGGAAACACCATATATTTT. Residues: CASSPDRSSGNTIYF.

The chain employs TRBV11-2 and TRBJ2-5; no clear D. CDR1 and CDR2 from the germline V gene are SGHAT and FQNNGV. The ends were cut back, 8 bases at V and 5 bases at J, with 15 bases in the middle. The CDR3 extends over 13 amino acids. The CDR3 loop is CASSPLGGETQYF. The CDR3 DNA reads TGTGCCAGCTCCCCTTTGGGCGGCGAGACCCAGTACTTC.